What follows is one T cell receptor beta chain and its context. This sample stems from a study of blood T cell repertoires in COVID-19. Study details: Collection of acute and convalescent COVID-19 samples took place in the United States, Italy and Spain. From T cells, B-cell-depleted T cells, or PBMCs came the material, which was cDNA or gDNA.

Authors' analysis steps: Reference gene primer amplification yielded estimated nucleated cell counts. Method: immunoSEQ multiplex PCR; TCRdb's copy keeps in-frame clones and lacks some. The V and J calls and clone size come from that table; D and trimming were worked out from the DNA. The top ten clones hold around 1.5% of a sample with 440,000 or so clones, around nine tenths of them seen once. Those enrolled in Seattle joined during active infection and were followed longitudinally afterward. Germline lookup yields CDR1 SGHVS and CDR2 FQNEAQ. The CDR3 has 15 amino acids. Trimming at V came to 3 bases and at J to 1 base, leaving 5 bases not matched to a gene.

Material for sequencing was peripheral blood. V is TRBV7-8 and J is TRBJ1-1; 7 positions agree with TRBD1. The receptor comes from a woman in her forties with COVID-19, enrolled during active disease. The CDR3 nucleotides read TGTGCCAGCAGCTTCGCCGGGACAGCGAACACTGAAGCTTTCTTT. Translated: CASSFAGTANTEAFF.